This note documents a single T cell receptor beta chain sequence. The data were obtained in a study of blood T cell repertoires in COVID-19. Across the study: T cells, B-cell-depleted T cells, or PBMCs provided the cDNA or gDNA that served as material.

Clones were sequenced by immunoSEQ multiplex PCR, and TCRdb holds only the in-frame ones, with some missing. Of a few hundred thousand clones listed, about 82% are singletons. The CDR3 consists of 16 residues. V was trimmed by 0 bases and J by 7 bases, leaving 19 bases between them. Germline V gene sequence: CDR1 GTSNPN, CDR2 SVGIG (reference sequence). This receptor was taken from a human donor in a cohort sampled during active COVID-19. Sequences were obtained from peripheral blood. This rearrangement joins TRBV30 to TRBJ2-1; TRBD1 is a possible D gene (5 bases). The CDR3, as DNA: TGTGCCTGGAGTGTAAGCAGGGTTTCCTCTAGGAATGAGCAGTTCTTC. As protein: CAWSVSRVSSRNEQFF.